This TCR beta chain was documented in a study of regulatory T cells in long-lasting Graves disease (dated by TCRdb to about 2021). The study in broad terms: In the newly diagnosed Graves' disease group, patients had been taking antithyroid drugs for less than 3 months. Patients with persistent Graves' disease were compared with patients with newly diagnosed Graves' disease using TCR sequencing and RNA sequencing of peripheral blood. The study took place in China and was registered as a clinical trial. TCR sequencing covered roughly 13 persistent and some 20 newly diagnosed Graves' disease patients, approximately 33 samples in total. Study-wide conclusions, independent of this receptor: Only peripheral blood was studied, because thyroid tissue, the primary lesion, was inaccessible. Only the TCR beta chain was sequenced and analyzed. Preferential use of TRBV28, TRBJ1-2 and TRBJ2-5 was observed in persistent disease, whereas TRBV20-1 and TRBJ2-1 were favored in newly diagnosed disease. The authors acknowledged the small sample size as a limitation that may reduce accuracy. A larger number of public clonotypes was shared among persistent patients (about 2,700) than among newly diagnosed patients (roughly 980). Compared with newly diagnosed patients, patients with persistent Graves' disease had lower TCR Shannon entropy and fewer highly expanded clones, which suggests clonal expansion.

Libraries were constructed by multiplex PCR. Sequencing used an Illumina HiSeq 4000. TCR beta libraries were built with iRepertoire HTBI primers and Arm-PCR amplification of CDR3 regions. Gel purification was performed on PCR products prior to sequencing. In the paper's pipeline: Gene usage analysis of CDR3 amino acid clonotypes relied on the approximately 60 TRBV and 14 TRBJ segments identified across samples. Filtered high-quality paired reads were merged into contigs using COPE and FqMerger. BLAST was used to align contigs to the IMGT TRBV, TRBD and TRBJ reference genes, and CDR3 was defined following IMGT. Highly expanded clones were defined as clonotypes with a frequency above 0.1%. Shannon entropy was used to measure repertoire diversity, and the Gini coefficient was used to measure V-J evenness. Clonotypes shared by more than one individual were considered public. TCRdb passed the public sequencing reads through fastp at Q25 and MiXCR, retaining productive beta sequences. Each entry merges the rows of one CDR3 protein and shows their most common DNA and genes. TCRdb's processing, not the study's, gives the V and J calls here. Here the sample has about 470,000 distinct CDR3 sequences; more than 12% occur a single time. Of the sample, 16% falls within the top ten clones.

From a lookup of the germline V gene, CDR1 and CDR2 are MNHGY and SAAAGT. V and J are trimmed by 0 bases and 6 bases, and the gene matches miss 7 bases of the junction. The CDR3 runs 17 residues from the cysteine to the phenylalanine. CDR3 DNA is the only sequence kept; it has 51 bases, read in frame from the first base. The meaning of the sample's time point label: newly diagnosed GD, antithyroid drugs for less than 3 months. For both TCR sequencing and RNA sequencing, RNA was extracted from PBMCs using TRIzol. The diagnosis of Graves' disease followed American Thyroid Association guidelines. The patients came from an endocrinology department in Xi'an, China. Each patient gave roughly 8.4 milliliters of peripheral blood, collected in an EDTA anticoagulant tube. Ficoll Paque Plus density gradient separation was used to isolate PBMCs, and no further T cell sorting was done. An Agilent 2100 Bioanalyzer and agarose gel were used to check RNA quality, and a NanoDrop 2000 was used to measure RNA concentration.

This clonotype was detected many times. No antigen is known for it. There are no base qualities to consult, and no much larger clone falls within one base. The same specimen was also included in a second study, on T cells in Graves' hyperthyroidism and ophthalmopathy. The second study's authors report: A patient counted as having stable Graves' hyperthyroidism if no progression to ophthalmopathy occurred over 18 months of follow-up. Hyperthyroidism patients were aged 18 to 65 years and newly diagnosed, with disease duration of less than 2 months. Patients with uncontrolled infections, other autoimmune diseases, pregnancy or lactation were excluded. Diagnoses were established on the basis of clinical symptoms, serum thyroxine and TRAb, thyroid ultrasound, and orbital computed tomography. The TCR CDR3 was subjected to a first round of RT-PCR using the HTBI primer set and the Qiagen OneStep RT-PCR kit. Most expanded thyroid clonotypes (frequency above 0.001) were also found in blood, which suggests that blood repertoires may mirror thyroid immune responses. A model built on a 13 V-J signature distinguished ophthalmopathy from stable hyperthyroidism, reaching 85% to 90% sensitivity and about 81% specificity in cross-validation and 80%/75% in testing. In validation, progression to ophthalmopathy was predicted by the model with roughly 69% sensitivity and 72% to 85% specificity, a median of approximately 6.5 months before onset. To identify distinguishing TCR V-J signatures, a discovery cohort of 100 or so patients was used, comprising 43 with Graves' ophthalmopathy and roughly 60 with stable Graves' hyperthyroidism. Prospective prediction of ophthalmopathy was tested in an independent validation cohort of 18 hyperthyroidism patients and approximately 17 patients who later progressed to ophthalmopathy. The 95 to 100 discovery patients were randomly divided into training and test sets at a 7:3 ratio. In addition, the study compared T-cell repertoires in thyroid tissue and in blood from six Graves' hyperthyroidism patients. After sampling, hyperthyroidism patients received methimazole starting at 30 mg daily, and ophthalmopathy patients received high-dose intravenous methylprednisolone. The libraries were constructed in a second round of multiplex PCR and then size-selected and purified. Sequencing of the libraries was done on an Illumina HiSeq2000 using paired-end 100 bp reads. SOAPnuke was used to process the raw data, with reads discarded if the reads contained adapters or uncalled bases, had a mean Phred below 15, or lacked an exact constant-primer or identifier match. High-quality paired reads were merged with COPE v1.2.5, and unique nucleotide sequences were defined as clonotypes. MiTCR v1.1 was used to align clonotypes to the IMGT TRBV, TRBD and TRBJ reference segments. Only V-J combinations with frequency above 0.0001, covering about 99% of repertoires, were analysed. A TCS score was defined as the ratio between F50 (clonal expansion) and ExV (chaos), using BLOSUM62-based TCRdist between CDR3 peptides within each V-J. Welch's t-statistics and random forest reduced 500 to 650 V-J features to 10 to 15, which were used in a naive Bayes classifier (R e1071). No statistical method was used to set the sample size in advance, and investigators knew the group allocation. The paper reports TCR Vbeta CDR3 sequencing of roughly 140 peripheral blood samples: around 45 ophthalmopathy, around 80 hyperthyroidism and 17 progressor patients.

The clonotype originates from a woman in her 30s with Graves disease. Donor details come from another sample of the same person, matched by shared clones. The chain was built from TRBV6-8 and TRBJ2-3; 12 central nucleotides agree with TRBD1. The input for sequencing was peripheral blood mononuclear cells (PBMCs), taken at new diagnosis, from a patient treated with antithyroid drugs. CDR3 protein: CASSYSIGDRGRDTQYF. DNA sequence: TGTGCCAGCAGTTACTCGATTGGGGACAGGGGGCGGGATACGCAGTATTTT.